This T cell receptor (beta chain) was sequenced in a study of somatic mutations in cytotoxic T cells in rheumatoid arthritis. Sequenced by immunoSEQ multiplex PCR; TCRdb stores in-frame clones only, minus some. The table includes 8,000 or so clones, about 80% detected once. V was clipped by 7 bases and J by 7 bases, with 19 bases between them. The CDR3 spans 14 residues. Germline CDR1 reads MNHEY; CDR2 reads SVGAGI. Sequencing was carried out using CD8+ T cells sorted from blood. This rearrangement joins TRBV6-5 to TRBJ2-5; tentative D call: TRBD1 (6 bases). This clonotype was obtained from an adult with rheumatoid arthritis. The CDR3 nucleotides are TGTGCCAGCACTCCCGAGGGGGTCCCGGGGACCCAGTACTTC. It yields the protein CASTPEGVPGTQYF.